Listed below are T cell receptor beta chains from one sample, sequenced in a study of T cell responses to AZD1222 COVID-19 vaccine. Profiling relied on immunoSEQ multiplex PCR, and the TCRdb table lists in-frame clones only, not all of them. The sample holds fewer than 120,000 clones; around nine tenths are singletons and the top ten take around 16%. Material: peripheral blood, obtained 28 days after the second AZD1222 dose. The receptor source for this set is an adult who received the AZD1222 COVID-19 vaccine. Each CDR3 is given with its conserved first and last residue. A D gene is named only where the DNA matches it firmly. Size is stated for part of the rows, as once, few or many counts, or as a class when the clone is expanded.

cdr3_nt: TGTGCCAGCAGCCAAAATGGCTATGGCTACACCTTC
cdr3_aa: CASSQNGYGYTF
clone_size: -
d_call: -
j_call: TRBJ1-2
cdr3_length: 12
v_call: TRBV7-3

cdr3_nt: TGTGCCAGCAGTTTAACCCGGCCCGCTAACTATGGCTACACCTTC
cdr3_aa: CASSLTRPANYGYTF
clone_size: -
d_call: -
j_call: TRBJ1-2
cdr3_length: 15
v_call: TRBV27

cdr3_nt: TGTGCCAGCTCACCATCGGGTCGACAGGGGGCGCGATCGGGCTACACCTTC
cdr3_aa: CASSPSGRQGARSGYTF
clone_size: -
d_call: TRBD1
j_call: TRBJ1-2
cdr3_length: 17
v_call: TRBV18

cdr3_nt: TGTGCCAGCAGTGATATAAGCCCAAAATCACCCCTCCACTTT
cdr3_aa: CASSDISPKSPLHF
clone_size: -
d_call: -
j_call: TRBJ1-6
cdr3_length: 14
v_call: TRBV6-1

cdr3_nt: TGTGCCAGCAGTTACGGACAGGGGAGTAATGAAAAACTGTTTTTT
cdr3_aa: CASSYGQGSNEKLFF
clone_size: -
d_call: TRBD1
j_call: TRBJ1-4
cdr3_length: 15
v_call: TRBV6-6

cdr3_nt: TGTGCCAGCAGCCGGCCCGGACGGGGCTACACCTTC
cdr3_aa: CASSRPGRGYTF
clone_size: few
d_call: -
j_call: TRBJ1-2
cdr3_length: 12
v_call: TRBV2

cdr3_nt: TGTGCCAGCAGTTCCGGGACAGGGGGCGAGCAGTACTTC
cdr3_aa: CASSSGTGGEQYF
clone_size: few
d_call: TRBD1
j_call: TRBJ2-7
cdr3_length: 13
v_call: TRBV12-3/TRBV12-4

cdr3_nt: TGCAGTGCTAGTCCCGCGGGGGGGGCAGATACGCAGTATTTT
cdr3_aa: CSASPAGGADTQYF
clone_size: -
d_call: TRBD2
j_call: TRBJ2-3
cdr3_length: 14
v_call: TRBV20-1

cdr3_nt: TGCGCCAGCAGCTTGTCGGACACCGGGGAGCTGTTTTTT
cdr3_aa: CASSLSDTGELFF
clone_size: -
d_call: -
j_call: TRBJ2-2
cdr3_length: 13
v_call: TRBV5-1

cdr3_nt: TGTGCCAGCAGTTTTCAGGGCTATGGCTACACCTTC
cdr3_aa: CASSFQGYGYTF
clone_size: -
d_call: -
j_call: TRBJ1-2
cdr3_length: 12
v_call: TRBV28

cdr3_nt: TGTGCCAGCCGGTTGACGGCCGATTCTGGAAACACCATATATTTT
cdr3_aa: CASRLTADSGNTIYF
clone_size: -
d_call: -
j_call: TRBJ1-3
cdr3_length: 15
v_call: TRBV6-5

cdr3_nt: TGTGCCACCAGAGGACAGGGGAACACTGAAGCTTTCTTT
cdr3_aa: CATRGQGNTEAFF
clone_size: -
d_call: TRBD1
j_call: TRBJ1-1
cdr3_length: 13
v_call: TRBV24-1

cdr3_nt: TGTGCCTGGAGTGTGGCCCGAAGGGATGAAAAACTGTTTTTT
cdr3_aa: CAWSVARRDEKLFF
clone_size: -
d_call: -
j_call: TRBJ1-4
cdr3_length: 14
v_call: TRBV30

cdr3_nt: TGTGCCAGCAGGGGGAACACTGAAGCTTTCTTT
cdr3_aa: CASRGNTEAFF
clone_size: -
d_call: -
j_call: TRBJ1-1
cdr3_length: 11
v_call: TRBV12-3/TRBV12-4

cdr3_nt: TGTGCCAGCAGCCACCGAGCCCTGAACACTGAAGCTTTCTTT
cdr3_aa: CASSHRALNTEAFF
clone_size: -
d_call: -
j_call: TRBJ1-1
cdr3_length: 14
v_call: TRBV7-9

cdr3_nt: TGTGCCAGCAGGCGGGCGTATATCAGCTACGAGCAGTACTTC
cdr3_aa: CASRRAYISYEQYF
clone_size: -
d_call: -
j_call: TRBJ2-7
cdr3_length: 14
v_call: TRBV27